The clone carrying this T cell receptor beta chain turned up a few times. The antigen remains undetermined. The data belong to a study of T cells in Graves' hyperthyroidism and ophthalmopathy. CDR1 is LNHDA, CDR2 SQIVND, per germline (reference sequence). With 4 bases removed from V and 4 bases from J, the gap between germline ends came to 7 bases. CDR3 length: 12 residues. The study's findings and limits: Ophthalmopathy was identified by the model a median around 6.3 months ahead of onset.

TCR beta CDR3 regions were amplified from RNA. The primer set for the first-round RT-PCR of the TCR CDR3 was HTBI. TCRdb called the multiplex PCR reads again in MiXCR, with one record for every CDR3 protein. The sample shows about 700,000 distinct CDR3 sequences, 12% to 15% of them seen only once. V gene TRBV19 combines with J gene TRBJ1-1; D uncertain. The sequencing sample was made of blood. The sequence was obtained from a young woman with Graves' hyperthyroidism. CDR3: CASSTEVTEAFF. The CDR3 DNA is TGTGCCAGTAGTACCGAGGTCACTGAAGCTTTCTTT.